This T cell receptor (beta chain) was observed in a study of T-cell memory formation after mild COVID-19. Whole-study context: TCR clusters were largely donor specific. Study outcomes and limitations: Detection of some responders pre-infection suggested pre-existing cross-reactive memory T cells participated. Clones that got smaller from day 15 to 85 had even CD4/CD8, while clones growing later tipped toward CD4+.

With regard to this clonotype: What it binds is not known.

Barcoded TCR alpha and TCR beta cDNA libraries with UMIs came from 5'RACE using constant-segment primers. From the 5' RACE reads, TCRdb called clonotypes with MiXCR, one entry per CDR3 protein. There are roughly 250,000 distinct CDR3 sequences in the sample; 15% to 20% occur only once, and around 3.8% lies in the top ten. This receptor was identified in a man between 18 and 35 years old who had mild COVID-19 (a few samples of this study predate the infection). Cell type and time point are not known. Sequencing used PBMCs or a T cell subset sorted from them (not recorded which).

In DNA form, the CDR3 reads TGTGCCACCAGCAGAGTTACGGGACGGGAAGAGACCCAGTACTTC. This gives the protein CATSRVTGREETQYF. The chain couples TRBV15 to TRBJ2-5; possibly TRBD1 or TRBD2 for D (5 bases each). The germline V gene has CDR1 LNHNV and CDR2 YYDKDF (reference sequence). The V end lost 1 base, the J end lost 3 bases, and 12 bases lay between the germline ends. This CDR3 is 15 amino acids long.